The source of this T cell receptor beta chain is a study of beta chain features in type 1 diabetes. A note on this clone: Its antigen is undetermined.

The CDR3 runs to 14 residues. Germline CDR1 is SEHNR and CDR2 is FQNEAQ (reference sequence). Trimming removed 4 bases from V and 1 base from J, with 8 bases in between. Points from the study as a whole: Type 1 diabetes patients had moderately but significantly shorter TCRB CDR3s in all four CD4+ subsets.

Expressed TCRB transcripts got sequenced, as all isolated RNA was reverse transcribed. The data were produced by immunoSEQ multiplex PCR, yet TCRdb's version contains in-frame clones alone and is incomplete. The repertoire has hundreds of thousands of clones, about 14% of them found once; the top ten carry roughly 0.04%. Sequenced input: naive CD4+ T cells from blood. This clonotype was sampled from a man between 18 and 35 years old with type 1 diabetes. The rearrangement uses TRBV7-9 and TRBJ1-5, with D possibly being TRBD1 (6 bases). The CDR3 loop reads CASSSDRSNQPQHF. The CDR3 nucleotides are TGTGCCAGCAGCTCCGACAGGAGCAATCAGCCCCAGCATTTT.